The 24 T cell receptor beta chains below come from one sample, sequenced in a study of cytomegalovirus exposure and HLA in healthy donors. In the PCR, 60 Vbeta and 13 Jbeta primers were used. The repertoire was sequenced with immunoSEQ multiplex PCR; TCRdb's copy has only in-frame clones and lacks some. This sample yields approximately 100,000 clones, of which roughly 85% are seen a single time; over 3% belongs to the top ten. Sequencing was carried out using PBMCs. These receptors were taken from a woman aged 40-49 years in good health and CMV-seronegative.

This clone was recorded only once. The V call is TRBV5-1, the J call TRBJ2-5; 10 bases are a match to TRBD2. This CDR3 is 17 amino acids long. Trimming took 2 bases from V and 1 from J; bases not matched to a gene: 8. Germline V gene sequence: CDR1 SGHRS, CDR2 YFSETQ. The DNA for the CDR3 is TGCGCCAGCAGCTTAGCCTCGGGACTAGCGTCCCAAGAGACCCAGTACTTC. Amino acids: CASSLASGLASQETQYF.

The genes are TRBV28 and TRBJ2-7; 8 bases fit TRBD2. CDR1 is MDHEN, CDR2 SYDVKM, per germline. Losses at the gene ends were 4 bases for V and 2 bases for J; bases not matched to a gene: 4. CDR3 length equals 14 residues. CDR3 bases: TGTGCCAGCAGTTGGTTAGCGGGGACCTACGAGCAGTACTTC. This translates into CASSWLAGTYEQYF.

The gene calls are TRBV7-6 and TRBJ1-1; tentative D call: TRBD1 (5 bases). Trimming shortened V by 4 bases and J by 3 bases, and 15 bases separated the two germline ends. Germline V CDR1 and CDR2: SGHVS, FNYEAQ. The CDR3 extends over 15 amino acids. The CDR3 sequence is CASSSQGAADTEAFF. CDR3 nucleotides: TGTGCCAGCAGCTCCCAAGGGGCGGCCGACACTGAAGCTTTCTTT.

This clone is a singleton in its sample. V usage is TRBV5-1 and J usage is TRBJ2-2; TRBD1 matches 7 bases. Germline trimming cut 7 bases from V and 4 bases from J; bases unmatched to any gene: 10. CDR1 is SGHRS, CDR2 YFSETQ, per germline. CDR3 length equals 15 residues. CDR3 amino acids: CASRRQGIGTGELFF. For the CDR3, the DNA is TGCGCCAGCCGCCGACAGGGAATCGGCACCGGGGAGCTGTTTTTT.

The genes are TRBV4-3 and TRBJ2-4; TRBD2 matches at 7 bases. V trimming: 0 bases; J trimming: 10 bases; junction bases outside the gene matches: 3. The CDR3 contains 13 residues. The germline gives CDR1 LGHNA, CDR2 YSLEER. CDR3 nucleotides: TGCGCCAGCAGCCAAGACGGGGGGAGAATTCAGTACTTC. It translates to CASSQDGGRIQYF.

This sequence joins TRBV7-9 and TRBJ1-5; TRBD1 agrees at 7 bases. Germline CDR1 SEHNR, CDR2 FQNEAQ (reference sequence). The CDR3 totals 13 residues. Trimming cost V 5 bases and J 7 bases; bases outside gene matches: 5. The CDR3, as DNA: TGTGCCAGCAGCCTCGACAGGGCCCAGCCCCAGCATTTT. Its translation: CASSLDRAQPQHF. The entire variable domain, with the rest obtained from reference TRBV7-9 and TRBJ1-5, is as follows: DTGVSQNPRHKITKRGQNVTFRCDPISEHNRLYWYRQTLGQGPEFLTYFQNEAQLEKSRLLSDRFSAERPKGSFSTLEIQRTEQGDSAMYLCASSLDRAQPQHFGDGTRLSIL.

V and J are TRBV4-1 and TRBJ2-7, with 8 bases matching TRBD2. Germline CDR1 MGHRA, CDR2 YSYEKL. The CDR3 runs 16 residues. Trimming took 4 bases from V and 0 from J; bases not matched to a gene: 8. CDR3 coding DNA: TGCGCCAGCAGCCCGTTCCTAGCGGGCCTCTCCTACGAGCAGTACTTC. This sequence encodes CASSPFLAGLSYEQYF.

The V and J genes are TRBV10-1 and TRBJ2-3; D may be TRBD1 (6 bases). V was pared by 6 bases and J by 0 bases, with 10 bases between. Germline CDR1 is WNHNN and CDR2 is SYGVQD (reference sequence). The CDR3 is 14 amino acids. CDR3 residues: CASSRGQSTDTQYF. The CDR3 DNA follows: TGCGCCAGCAGCCGCGGACAGAGCACAGATACGCAGTATTTT.

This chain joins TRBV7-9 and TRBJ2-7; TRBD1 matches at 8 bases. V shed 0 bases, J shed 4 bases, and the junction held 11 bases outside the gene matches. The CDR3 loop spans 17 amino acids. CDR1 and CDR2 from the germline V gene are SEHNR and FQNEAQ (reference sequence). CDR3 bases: TGTGCCAGCAGCTTAGCCCTAGGACAGGGTAGGGCTTACGAGCAGTACTTC. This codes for CASSLALGQGRAYEQYF.

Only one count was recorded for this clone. The CDR3 here is CASDSGTSEFSSYNEQFF. CDR3 nucleotides: TGTGCCAGTGATTCCGGGACTAGCGAATTCAGCTCCTACAATGAGCAGTTCTTC. The V and J genes are TRBV19 and TRBJ2-1; 10 bases fit TRBD2. The CDR3 extends over 18 amino acids. CDR1 and CDR2 (germline): LNHDA, SQIVND (reference sequence). Unmatched junction bases numbered 13, after V lost 8 bases and J lost 0 bases.

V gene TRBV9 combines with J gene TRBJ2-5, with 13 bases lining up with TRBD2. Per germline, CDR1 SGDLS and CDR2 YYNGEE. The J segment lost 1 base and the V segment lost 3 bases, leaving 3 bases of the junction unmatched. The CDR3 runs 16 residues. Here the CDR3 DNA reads TGTGCCAGCAGCGATGGACTAGCGGGGGCCCAAGAGACCCAGTACTTC. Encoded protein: CASSDGLAGAQETQYF.

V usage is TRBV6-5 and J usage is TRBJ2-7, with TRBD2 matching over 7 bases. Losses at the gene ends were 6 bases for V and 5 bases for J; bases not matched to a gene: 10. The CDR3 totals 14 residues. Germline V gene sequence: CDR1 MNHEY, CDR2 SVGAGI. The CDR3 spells CASSGDYLAHEQYF. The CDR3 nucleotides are TGTGCCAGCAGCGGGGACTACCTGGCACACGAGCAGTACTTC.

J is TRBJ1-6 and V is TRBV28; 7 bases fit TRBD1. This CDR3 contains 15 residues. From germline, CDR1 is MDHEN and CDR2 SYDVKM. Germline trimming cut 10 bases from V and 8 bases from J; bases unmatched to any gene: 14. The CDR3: CATPGGTARDSPLHF. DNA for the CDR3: TGTGCCACCCCTGGCGGGACAGCGAGAGATTCACCCCTCCACTTT.

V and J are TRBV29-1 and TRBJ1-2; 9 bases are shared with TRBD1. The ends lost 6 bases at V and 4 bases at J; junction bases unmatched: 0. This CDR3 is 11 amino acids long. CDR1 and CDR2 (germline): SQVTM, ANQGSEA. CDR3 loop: CSVDRGYGYTF. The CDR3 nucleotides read TGCAGCGTGGACAGGGGCTATGGCTACACCTTC.

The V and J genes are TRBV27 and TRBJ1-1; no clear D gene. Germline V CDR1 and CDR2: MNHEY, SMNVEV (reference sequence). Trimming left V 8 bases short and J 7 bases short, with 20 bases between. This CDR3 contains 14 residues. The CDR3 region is CASPPTPPEDEAFF. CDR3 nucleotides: TGTGCCAGCCCTCCCACCCCCCCTGAGGATGAAGCTTTCTTT.

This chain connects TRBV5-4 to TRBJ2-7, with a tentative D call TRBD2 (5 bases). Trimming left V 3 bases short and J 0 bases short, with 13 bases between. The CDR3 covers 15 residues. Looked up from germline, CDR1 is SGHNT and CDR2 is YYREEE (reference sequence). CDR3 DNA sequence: TGTGCCAGCAGCTCGAGGGCCTTGAGCTCCTACGAGCAGTACTTC. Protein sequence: CASSSRALSSYEQYF. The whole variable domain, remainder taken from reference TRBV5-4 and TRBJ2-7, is ETGVTQSPTHLIKTRGQQVTLRCSSQSGHNTVSWYQQALGQGPQFIFQYYREEENGRGNFPPRFSGLQFPNYSSELNVNALELDDSALYLCASSSRALSSYEQYFGPGTRLTVT.

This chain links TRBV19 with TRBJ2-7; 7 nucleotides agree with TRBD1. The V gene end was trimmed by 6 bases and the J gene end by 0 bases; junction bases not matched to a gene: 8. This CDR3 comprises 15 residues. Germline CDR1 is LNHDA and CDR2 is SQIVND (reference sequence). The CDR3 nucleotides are TGTGCCAGTAGCCTGGGACAGCCAAGCTCCTACGAGCAGTACTTC. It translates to CASSLGQPSSYEQYF.

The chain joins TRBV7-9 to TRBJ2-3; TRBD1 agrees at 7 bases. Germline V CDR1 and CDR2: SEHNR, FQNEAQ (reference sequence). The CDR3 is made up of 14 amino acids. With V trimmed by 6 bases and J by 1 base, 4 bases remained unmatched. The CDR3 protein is CASRGDRGTDTQYF. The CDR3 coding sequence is TGTGCCAGCAGGGGAGACAGGGGCACAGATACGCAGTATTTT.

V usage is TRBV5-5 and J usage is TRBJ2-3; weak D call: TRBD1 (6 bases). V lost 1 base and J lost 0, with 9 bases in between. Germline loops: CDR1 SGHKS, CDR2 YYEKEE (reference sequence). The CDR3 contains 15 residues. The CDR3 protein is CASSLNRASTDTQYF. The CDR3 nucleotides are TGTGCCAGCAGCTTGAACAGGGCTAGCACAGATACGCAGTATTTT.

The CDR3 DNA is TGTGCCAGCAGCTTGGACAGGGAAGGCTACACCTTC. Encoded protein: CASSLDREGYTF. V gene TRBV5-6 combines with J gene TRBJ1-2; a possible D gene is TRBD1 (6 bases). Germline-derived CDR1 and CDR2 are SGHDT and YYEEEE. The CDR3 consists of 12 residues. V lost 0 bases, J lost 8 bases, and 8 bases lay in between.

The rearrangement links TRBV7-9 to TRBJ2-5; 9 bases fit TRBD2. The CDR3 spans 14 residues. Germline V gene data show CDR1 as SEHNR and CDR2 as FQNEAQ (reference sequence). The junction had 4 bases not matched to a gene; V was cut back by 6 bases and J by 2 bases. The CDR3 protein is CASRSAGGQETQYF. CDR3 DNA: TGTGCCAGCAGATCGGCGGGAGGGCAAGAGACCCAGTACTTC.

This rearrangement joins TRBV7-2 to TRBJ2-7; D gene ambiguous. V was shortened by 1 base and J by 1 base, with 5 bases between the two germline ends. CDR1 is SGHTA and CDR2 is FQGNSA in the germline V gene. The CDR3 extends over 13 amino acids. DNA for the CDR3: TGTGCCAGCAGCTTAGACAGATCCTACGAGCAGTACTTC. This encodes CASSLDRSYEQYF.

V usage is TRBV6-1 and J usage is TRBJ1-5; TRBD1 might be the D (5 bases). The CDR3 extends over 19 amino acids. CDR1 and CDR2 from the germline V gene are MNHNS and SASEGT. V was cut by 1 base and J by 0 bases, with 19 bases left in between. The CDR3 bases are TGTGCCAGCAGTGAAGTCCGGGGGGGGAGTTATTATAGCAATCAGCCCCAGCATTTT. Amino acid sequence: CASSEVRGGSYYSNQPQHF.

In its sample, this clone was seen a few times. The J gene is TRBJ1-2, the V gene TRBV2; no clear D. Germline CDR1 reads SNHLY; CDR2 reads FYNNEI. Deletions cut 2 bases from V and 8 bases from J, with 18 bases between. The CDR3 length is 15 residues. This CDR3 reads CASSELRGDTGGYTF. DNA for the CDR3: TGTGCCAGCAGTGAACTTCGGGGAGATACGGGAGGCTACACCTTC. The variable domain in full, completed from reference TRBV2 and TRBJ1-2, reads EPEVTQTPSHQVTQMGQEVILRCVPISNHLYFYWYRQILGQKVEFLVSFYNNEISEKSEIFDDQFSVERPDGSNFTLKIRSTKLEDSAMYFCASSELRGDTGGYTFGSGTRLTVV.